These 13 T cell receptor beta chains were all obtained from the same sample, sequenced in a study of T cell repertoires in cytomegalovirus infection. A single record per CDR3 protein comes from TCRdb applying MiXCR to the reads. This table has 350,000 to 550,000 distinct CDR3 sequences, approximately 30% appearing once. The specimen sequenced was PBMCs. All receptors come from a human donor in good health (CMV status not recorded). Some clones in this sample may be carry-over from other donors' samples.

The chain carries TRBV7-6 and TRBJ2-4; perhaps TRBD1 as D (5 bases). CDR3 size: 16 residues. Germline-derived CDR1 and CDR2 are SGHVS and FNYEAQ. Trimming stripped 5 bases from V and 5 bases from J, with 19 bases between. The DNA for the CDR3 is TGTGCCAGCAGCCTCCGAAAGGGGATGGGTGAAAACATTCAGTACTTC. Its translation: CASSLRKGMGENIQYF.

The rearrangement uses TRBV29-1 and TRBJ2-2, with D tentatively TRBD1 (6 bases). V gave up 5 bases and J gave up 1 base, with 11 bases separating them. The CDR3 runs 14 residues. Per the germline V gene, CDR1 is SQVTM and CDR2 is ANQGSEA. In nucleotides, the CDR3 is TGCAGCGTTCGAGTCAGGGGGAACACCGGGGAGCTGTTTTTT. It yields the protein CSVRVRGNTGELFF.

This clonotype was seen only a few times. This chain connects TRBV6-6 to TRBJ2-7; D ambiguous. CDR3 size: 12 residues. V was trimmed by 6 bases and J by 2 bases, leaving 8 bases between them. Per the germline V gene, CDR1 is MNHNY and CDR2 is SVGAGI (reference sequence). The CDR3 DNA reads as TGTGCCAGCAGCCCCATGACCTACGAGCAGTACTTC. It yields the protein CASSPMTYEQYF.

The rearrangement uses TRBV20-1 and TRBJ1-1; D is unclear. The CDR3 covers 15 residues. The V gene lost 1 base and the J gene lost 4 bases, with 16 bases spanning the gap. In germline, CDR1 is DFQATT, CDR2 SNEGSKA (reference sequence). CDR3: CSARASKGVGTEAFF. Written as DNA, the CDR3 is TGCAGTGCTAGAGCCTCTAAGGGTGTAGGCACTGAAGCTTTCTTT.

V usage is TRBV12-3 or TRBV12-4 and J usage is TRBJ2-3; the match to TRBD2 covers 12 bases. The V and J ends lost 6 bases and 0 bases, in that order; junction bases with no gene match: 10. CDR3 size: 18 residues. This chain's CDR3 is CASSRGSSGGASTDTQYF. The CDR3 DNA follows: TGTGCCAGCAGCCGAGGATCTAGCGGGGGGGCCAGCACAGATACGCAGTATTTT.

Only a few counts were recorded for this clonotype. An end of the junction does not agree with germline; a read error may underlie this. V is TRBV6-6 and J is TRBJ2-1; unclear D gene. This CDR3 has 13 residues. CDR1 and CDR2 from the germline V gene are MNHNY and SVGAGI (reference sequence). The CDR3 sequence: CASSYVPFNGQFF. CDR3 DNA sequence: TGTGCCAGCAGTTACGTCCCTTTTAATGGGCAGTTCTTC.

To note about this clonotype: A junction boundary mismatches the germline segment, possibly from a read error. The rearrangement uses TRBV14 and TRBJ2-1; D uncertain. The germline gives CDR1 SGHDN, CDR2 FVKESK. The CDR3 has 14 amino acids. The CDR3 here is CASRPEASYNEQFF. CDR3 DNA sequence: TGTGCAAGCAGACCTGAGGCCTCCTACAATGAGCAGTTCTTC.

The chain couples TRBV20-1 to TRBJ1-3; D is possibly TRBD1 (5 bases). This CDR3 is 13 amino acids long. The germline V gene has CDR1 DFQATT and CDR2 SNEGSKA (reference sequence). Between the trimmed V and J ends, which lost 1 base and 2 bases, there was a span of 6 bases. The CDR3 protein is CSARGGAGNTIYF. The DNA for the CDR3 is TGCAGTGCTAGAGGAGGGGCTGGAAACACCATATATTTT.

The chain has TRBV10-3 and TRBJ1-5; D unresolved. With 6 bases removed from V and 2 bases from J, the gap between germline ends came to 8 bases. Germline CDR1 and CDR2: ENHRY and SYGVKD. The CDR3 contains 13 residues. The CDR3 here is CAISPGGNQPQHF. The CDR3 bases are TGTGCCATCAGCCCGGGTGGCAATCAGCCCCAGCATTTT.

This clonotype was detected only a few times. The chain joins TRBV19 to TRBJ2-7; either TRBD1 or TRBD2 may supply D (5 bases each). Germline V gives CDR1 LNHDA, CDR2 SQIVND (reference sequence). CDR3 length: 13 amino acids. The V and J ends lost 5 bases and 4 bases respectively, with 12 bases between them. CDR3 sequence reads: CASSLTGQYEQYF. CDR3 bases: TGTGCCAGTAGTCTCACGGGGCAATACGAGCAGTACTTC. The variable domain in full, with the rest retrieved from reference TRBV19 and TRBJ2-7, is DGGITQSPKYLFRKEGQNVTLSCEQNLNHDAMYWYRQDPGQGLRLIYYSQIVNDFQKGDIAEGYSVSREKKESFPLTVTSAQKNPTAFYLCASSLTGQYEQYFGPGTRLTVT.

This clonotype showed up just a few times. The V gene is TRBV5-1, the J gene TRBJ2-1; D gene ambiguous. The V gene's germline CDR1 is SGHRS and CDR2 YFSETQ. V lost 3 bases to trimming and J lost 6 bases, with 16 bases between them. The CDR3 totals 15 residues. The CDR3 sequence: CASSSGDHDSNEQFF. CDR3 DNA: TGCGCCAGCAGCTCCGGTGACCACGACTCCAATGAGCAGTTCTTC.

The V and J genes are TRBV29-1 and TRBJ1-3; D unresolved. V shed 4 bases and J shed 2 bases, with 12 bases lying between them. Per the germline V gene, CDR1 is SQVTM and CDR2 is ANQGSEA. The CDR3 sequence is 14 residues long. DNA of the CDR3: TGCAGCGTTGCCCATACCGGGGCTGGAAACACCATATATTTT. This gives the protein CSVAHTGAGNTIYF.

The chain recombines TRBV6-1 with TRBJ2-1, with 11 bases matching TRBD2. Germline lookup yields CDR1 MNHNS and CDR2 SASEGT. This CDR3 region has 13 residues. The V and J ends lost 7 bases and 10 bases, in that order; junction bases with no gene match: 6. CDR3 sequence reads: CASIAGGPVEQFF. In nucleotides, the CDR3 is TGTGCCAGCATAGCGGGGGGGCCGGTCGAGCAGTTCTTC.